This entry concerns a single T cell receptor beta chain. What it binds is unknown. This record belongs to a study of response to subunit inactivated influenza vaccine. Study-wide results and caveats: The authors put forward the suggestion that each seasonal influenza vaccination may bring in only a limited number of new T cells.

A single record per CDR3 protein comes from TCRdb applying MiXCR to the RT-PCR reads. The table shows more than 600,000 distinct CDR3 sequences, with about a fifth occurring only once. The sample consisted of PBMCs from blood, taken more than 4 days after vaccination. The sequence was collected from a man aged 45-65 years who received an inactivated influenza vaccine.

CDR3 DNA: TGTGCCAGTAGTACTACGACATATTCCTACAATGAGCAGTTCTTC. Its translation: CASSTTTYSYNEQFF. V is TRBV19 and J is TRBJ2-1; D call uncertain. The CDR3 spans 15 residues. Per the germline V gene, CDR1 is LNHDA and CDR2 is SQIVND (reference sequence). Trimming stripped 4 bases from V and 1 base from J, with 11 bases between.